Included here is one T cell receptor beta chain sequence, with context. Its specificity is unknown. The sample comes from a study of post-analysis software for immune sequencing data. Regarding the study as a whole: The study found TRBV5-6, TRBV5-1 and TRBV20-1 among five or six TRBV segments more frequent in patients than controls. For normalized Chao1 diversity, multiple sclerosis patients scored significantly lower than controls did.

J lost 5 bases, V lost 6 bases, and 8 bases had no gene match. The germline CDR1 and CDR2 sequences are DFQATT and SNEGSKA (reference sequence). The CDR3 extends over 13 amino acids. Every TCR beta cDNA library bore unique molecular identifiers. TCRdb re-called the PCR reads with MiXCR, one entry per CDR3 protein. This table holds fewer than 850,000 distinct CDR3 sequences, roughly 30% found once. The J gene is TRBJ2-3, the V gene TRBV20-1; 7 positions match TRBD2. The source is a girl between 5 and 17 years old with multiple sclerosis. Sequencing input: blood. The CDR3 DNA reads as TGCAGTGCCCGATACGGACTAGGAGATACGCAGTATTTT. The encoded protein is CSARYGLGDTQYF.